The clone carrying this T cell receptor (beta chain) was found once. TCRdb's table, derived via immunoSEQ multiplex PCR, lists solely in-frame clones and lacks some. The sample carries about 240,000 clones, 80% to 90% recorded once. The data belong to a study of cytomegalovirus exposure and HLA in healthy donors. Trimming cost V 6 bases and J 3 bases, with 14 bases left between them. Germline lookup yields CDR1 SEHNR and CDR2 FQNEAQ (reference sequence). The CDR3 length is 14 residues. The chain is built from TRBV7-9 and TRBJ1-1; D is possibly TRBD1 (6 bases). The receptor was derived from a man aged 18-30 years in good health and CMV-seronegative. The source material was PBMCs. CDR3 amino acids: CASRLQGRDTEAFF. Written as DNA, the CDR3 is TGTGCCAGCAGGTTACAGGGTAGGGACACTGAAGCTTTCTTT.